This T cell receptor beta chain was captured in a study of graft-versus-host responses after intestinal transplantation. Study details: Every recipient underwent anti-thymocyte globulin induction, then tacrolimus and steroids for roughly 3 years.

The table came from immunoSEQ multiplex PCR; TCRdb's copy has only in-frame clones and leaves some out. The sample lists over 80,000 clones, about 82% seen once, with approximately 1.4% in the top ten. Germline CDR1 reads SGHDT; CDR2 reads YYEEEE. Trimming removed 0 bases at V and 1 base at J, with 5 bases between. The CDR3 has 14 residues. As regards this clone: The antigen is not known.

Study results and caveats: GvH clones surfaced in recipient marrow, some emerging earlier in ileum or blood.

This receptor was identified in a human patient who received an intestinal transplant, so some T cells may come from the graft donor. This sample comprised PBMCs, obtained 255 days after intestinal transplant. The genes are TRBV5-6 and TRBJ1-5; D is uncertain. In nucleotides, the CDR3 is TGTGCCAGCAGCTTGGGACCGAGCAATCAGCCCCAGCATTTT. It specifies CASSLGPSNQPQHF.